This is a list of T cell receptor beta chains from one sample in a study of cytomegalovirus exposure and HLA in healthy donors. TCRdb's copy holds only in-frame clones and misses some; the assay was immunoSEQ multiplex PCR. The profile shows 200,000 to 250,000 clones, less than 85% of them singletons. Material: PBMCs. Every receptor here comes from a young man in good health and CMV-seronegative. CDR3s leave out the opening cysteine and the closing phenylalanine or tryptophan. D genes are given only for firm matches. Size values are once, few and many counts, or a class for expanded clones, and some rows have none.

j_call clone_size d_call v_call cdr3_aa
TRBJ1-1 - - TRBV11-2 ASSLVGAQGFLAF
TRBJ2-1 - - TRBV5-1 ASSLRGFPNNEQF
TRBJ2-7 - - TRBV5-1 ASKEVSDEQY
TRBJ1-4 - - TRBV2 ASSERGSNEKLF
TRBJ1-1 - TRBD1 TRBV5-1 ASSLGGTANTEAF
TRBJ2-3 - - TRBV25-1 ASSEFGAPGYGTDTQY
TRBJ1-1 once - TRBV13 ASSLGYGQGRGSTEAF
TRBJ2-7 - - TRBV4-1 ASSQGTGEQY
TRBJ2-1 - TRBD2 TRBV5-1 ASSLEAGVYNEQF
TRBJ1-1 - - TRBV18 ASSPSLNRVGTEAF
TRBJ2-6 - - TRBV7-2 ASSLSSSGANVLT
TRBJ2-2 - - TRBV4-1 ASSQGAKELF
TRBJ2-1 - - TRBV5-6 ASSPGTSPYNEQF
TRBJ2-1 - TRBD2 TRBV4-1 ASSQGLAGDEQF
TRBJ1-3 - - TRBV2 ASSEEGQGGNTIY
TRBJ1-1 - - TRBV29-1 SVYRSMNTEAF